This T cell receptor beta chain emerged from a study of identical twins. Comment on this clonotype: The antigen remains unidentified.

Broader study findings: Models underestimated out-of-frame TCR alpha sharing in monozygotic twins. Carriage of fewer insertions was seen in abundant cord blood beta clonotypes, whereas memory repertoires showed none.

TCRdb fed the 5' RACE reads into MiXCR, producing one record per CDR3 protein. The table includes some 900,000 distinct CDR3 sequences, over 9% detected once. There are 11 residues in the CDR3. Trimming removed 7 bases from V and 0 bases from J, with 4 bases in between. Germline V lookup: CDR1 MGHDK, CDR2 SYGVNS. These data were also filed under a second study, of yellow fever vaccine responses in identical twins. As that study records: Twins reportedly had a vaccine T cell response that seemed partly convergent, partly personalized.

The chain is built from TRBV25-1 and TRBJ2-7; unclear D gene. The clonotype originates from a woman between 18 and 29 years old in good health. Sample: PBMCs. CDR3 bases: TGTGCCAGCATGAACTCCTACGAGCAGTACTTC. Translating gives CASMNSYEQYF.